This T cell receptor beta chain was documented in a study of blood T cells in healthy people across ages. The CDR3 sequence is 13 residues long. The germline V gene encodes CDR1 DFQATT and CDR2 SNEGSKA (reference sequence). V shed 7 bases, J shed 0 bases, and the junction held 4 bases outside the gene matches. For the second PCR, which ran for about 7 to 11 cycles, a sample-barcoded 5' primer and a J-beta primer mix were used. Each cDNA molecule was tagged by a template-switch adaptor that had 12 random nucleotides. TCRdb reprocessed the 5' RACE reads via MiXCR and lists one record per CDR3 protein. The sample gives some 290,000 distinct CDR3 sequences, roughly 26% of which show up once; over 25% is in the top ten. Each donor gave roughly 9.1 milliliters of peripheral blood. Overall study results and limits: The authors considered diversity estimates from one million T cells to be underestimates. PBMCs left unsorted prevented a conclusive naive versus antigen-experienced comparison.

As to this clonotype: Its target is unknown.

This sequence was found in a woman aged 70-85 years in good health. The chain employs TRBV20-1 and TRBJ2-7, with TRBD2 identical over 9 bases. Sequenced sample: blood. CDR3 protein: CSVGTSLSYEQYF. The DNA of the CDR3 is TGCAGTGTCGGGACTAGCCTCTCCTACGAGCAGTACTTC.